This TCR beta chain came from a study of T cell responses to AZD1222 COVID-19 vaccine. Broader study findings: Only after the peak T cell response were repertoires sampled. Nearly half of spike-specific TCRs reportedly go after variant regions that carry no mutations.

Of note for this clone: Its antigen is unidentified.

CDR3 length: 16 amino acids. Germline trimming cut 5 bases from V and 6 bases from J; bases unmatched to any gene: 13. The germline V gene has CDR1 SEHNR and CDR2 FQNEAQ (reference sequence). Produced via immunoSEQ multiplex PCR; TCRdb's table is partial and in-frame only. The sample contains 110,000 to 150,000 clones, roughly nine tenths of which appear only once. The origin of this receptor is an adult in good health. This specimen consisted of peripheral blood, obtained on day 0 of AZD1222 vaccination. V is TRBV7-9 and J is TRBJ1-2; 9 bases line up with TRBD1. CDR3 nucleotide sequence: TGTGCCAGCAGCAGGGACAGGGAGTTAAGTGACGATGGCTACACCTTC. Translating it yields CASSRDRELSDDGYTF. The whole variable domain, filled in from reference TRBV7-9 and TRBJ1-2, reads DTGVSQNPRHKITKRGQNVTFRCDPISEHNRLYWYRQTLGQGPEFLTYFQNEAQLEKSRLLSDRFSAERPKGSFSTLEIQRTEQGDSAMYLCASSRDRELSDDGYTFGSGTRLTVV.